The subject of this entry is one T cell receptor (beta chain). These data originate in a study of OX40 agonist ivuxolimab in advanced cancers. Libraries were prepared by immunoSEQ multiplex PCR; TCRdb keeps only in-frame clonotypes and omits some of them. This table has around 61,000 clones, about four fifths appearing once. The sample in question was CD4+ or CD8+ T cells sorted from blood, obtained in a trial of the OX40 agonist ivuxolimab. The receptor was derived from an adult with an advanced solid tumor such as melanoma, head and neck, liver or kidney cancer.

CDR3 bases: TGTGCCAGCAGCTTGGCAGGCAGGGGAGGATATAATTCACCCCTCCACTTT. The encoded protein is CASSLAGRGGYNSPLHF. The chain is built from TRBV5-4 and TRBJ1-6; a possible D gene is TRBD1 (6 bases). Trimming removed 0 bases at V and 4 bases at J, with 14 bases between. The CDR3 is 17 amino acids. Germline loops: CDR1 SGHNT, CDR2 YYREEE (reference sequence).